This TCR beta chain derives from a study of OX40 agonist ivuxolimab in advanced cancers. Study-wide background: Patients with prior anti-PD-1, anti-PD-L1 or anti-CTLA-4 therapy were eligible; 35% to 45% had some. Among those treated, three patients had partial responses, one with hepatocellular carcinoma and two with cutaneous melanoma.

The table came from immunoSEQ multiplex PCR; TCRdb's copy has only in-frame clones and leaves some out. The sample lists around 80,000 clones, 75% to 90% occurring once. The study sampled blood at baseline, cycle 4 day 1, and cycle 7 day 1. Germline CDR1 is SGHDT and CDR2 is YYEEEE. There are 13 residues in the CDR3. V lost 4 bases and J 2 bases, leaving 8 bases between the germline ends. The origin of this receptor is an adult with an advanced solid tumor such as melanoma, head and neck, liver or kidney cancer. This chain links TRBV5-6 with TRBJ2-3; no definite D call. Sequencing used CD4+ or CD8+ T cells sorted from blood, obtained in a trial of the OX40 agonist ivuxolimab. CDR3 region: CASSPAHTDTQYF. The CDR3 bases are TGTGCCAGCAGCCCTGCGCACACAGATACGCAGTATTTT. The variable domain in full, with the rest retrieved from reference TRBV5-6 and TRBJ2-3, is DAGVTQSPTHLIKTRGQQVTLRCSPKSGHDTVSWYQQALGQGPQFIFQYYEEEERQRGNFPDRFSGHQFPNYSSELNVNALLLGDSALYLCASSPAHTDTQYFGPGTRLTVL.